These T cell receptor beta chains were read from a single sample in a study of T cells in Graves' hyperthyroidism and ophthalmopathy. A single record per CDR3 protein comes from TCRdb applying MiXCR to the multiplex PCR reads. Among a few hundred thousand distinct CDR3 sequences listed, less than 20% were seen once. Sequenced: blood. The source of these receptors is a woman aged 25-40 years with Graves' hyperthyroidism. CDR3s include the opening cysteine and the closing phenylalanine or tryptophan. The order of the fields is D gene, J gene, clone size, V gene, CDR3 DNA, CDR3 protein. A D gene is named only where the DNA matches it firmly. A clone size is listed for some rows: how often the clone was seen (once, few, many), or a class if it is expanded.

TRBD1	TRBJ1-6	many	TRBV6-2/TRBV6-3	TGTGCCAGCAGTTACGCCGGGACAGACAGCAACTATAATTCACCCCTCCACTTT	CASSYAGTDSNYNSPLHF
.	TRBJ2-7	many	TRBV28	TGTGCCAGCAGTACCACCCGGGCCCCGTACTACGAGCAGTACTTC	CASSTTRAPYYEQYF
TRBD1	TRBJ2-5	many	TRBV2	TGTGCCAGCAGTGAAGATAGGGGACAGGGGGTCATCGCCCAGTACTTC	CASSEDRGQGVIAQYF
.	TRBJ2-7	many	TRBV20-1	TGCAGTGCTCCCTCCGGACCCTACGAGCAGTACTTC	CSAPSGPYEQYF
.	TRBJ1-2	many	TRBV12-3/TRBV12-4	TGTGCCAGCAGACCCGGGACGGACTATGGCTACACCTTC	CASRPGTDYGYTF
.	TRBJ1-5	many	TRBV6-5	TGTGCCAGCAGTTACAGCCGGGAGGGCAATCAGCCCCAGCATTTT	CASSYSREGNQPQHF
TRBD2	TRBJ2-1	few	TRBV9	TGTGCCAGCAGCGTAAGGGAGGGTTATGAGCAGTTCTTC	CASSVREGYEQFF
.	TRBJ1-4	few	TRBV20-1	TGCAGTGTTATAAGGGGTAGGAGCGAAAAACTGTTTTTT	CSVIRGRSEKLFF
.	TRBJ2-1	few	TRBV4-2	TGTGCCAGCGTCCGATTTCTTGCGGGACCAAACAATGAGCAGTTCTTC	CASVRFLAGPNNEQFF
.	TRBJ2-5	many	TRBV7-2	TGTGCCAGCAGCCCCCGTTCGCAGCGGGAGACCCAGTACTTC	CASSPRSQRETQYF
TRBD1	TRBJ2-1	.	TRBV7-2	TGTGCCAGCTCGGAGGACAGGGGAGACAATGAGCAGTTCTTC	CASSEDRGDNEQFF
.	TRBJ1-1	many	TRBV6-2/TRBV6-3	TGTGCCAGCAGTTACTCAGGGTGGGCTGAAGCTTTCTTT	CASSYSGWAEAFF
.	TRBJ1-2	many	TRBV10-1	TGCGCCAGCAGGGGCGGTGAGGCTGGCTATGGCTACACCTTC	CASRGGEAGYGYTF
.	TRBJ2-7	many	TRBV7-9	TGTGCCAGCAGCTTGGGCTCCATTCCGGGCGAGCAGTACTTC	CASSLGSIPGEQYF
.	TRBJ1-1	many	TRBV7-2	TGTGCCAGCAGCTTACGTAGGACAGAGCCTGAAGCTTTCTTT	CASSLRRTEPEAFF
.	TRBJ2-7	many	TRBV5-1	TGCGCCAGCAGATACCTGGACAACTACGAGCAGTACTTC	CASRYLDNYEQYF
TRBD2	TRBJ2-1	many	TRBV5-1	TGCGCCAGCAGCTTGCGGAACCTAGCGGGAGGGCTCAATGAGCAGTTCTTC	CASSLRNLAGGLNEQFF
.	TRBJ1-6	.	TRBV7-2	TGCGCCAGCAGCCAAGCACAGAATAATTCACCCCTCCACTTT	CASSQAQNNSPLHF
.	TRBJ1-1	many	TRBV6-1	TGTGCCAGCCATGTGCTCCGTTGGACTGAAGCTTTCTTT	CASHVLRWTEAFF
.	TRBJ2-1	many	TRBV18	TGTGCCAGCTCACCAGAGGTGGGAGGCCGATACAATGAGCAGTTCTTC	CASSPEVGGRYNEQFF
TRBD2	TRBJ2-2	many	TRBV7-9	TGTGCCAGCAGCTTAGCGCCAGGCGGTGCGAGCGGGAGGCCGTCAACCGGGGAGCTGTTTTTT	CASSLAPGGASGRPSTGELFF
.	TRBJ1-1	few	TRBV13	TGTGCCAGCAGCTTAGGGGGGGGGGCTGAAGCTTTCTTT	CASSLGGGAEAFF
.	TRBJ1-1	.	TRBV29-1	TGCAGCGTTTTCGAGAAACTCGAAGCTTTCTTT	CSVFEKLEAFF
TRBD2	TRBJ2-2	many	TRBV10-3	TGTGCCATCAGTGAGTCTTTTGCGGGAGAATCGGTCACCGGGGAGCTGTTTTTT	CAISESFAGESVTGELFF
TRBD1	TRBJ1-1	many	TRBV28	TGTGCCAGCAGTTTAGATGACAGGGCCACTGAAGCTTTCTTT	CASSLDDRATEAFF
TRBD2	TRBJ2-5	.	TRBV10-3	TGTGCCATCGGTAACCTAGCGGGAGAGGGGACCCAGTACTTC	CAIGNLAGEGTQYF
.	TRBJ2-1	.	TRBV20-1	TGCAGTGCTAGAGATGGTGGGTCCAGGCCCCCCTACAATGAGCAGTTCTTC	CSARDGGSRPPYNEQFF
TRBD2	TRBJ2-7	many	TRBV5-6	TGTGCCAGCAGCGGAGCCGGGACTAGGGCCTCCGAGCAGTACTTC	CASSGAGTRASEQYF
.	TRBJ2-3	.	TRBV9	TGTGCCAGCAGCGTAGCTACTGGGGGGGCTAGCGGAGATACGCAGTATTTT	CASSVATGGASGDTQYF
TRBD1	TRBJ2-7	many	TRBV6-1	TGTGCCAGCAGGGCCGGGACAGTGATCTACGAGCAGTACTTC	CASRAGTVIYEQYF
.	TRBJ1-5	few	TRBV6-1	TGTGCCAGCAGTGAGAGGGGGAGTCTTTATAGCAATCAGCCCCAGCATTTT	CASSERGSLYSNQPQHF
.	TRBJ1-1	few	TRBV20-1	TGCAGTGCTAGACCCGGGGGGGGGTCGAACACTGAAGCTTTCTTT	CSARPGGGSNTEAFF
.	TRBJ2-1	many	TRBV20-1	TGCAGTGCTAGTGAGGAGACTAGTCGCCATGAGCAGTTCTTC	CSASEETSRHEQFF
.	TRBJ2-7	many	TRBV7-2	TGTGCCAGCAGGGAACAGGGAACATCCTACGAGCAGTACTTC	CASREQGTSYEQYF
.	TRBJ2-3	many	TRBV6-5	TGTGCCAGCAGTTACGGCCCGACGGGAGATACGCAGTATTTT	CASSYGPTGDTQYF
.	TRBJ2-7	many	TRBV29-1	TGCAGCGTTGAAGAAAAGGTGGTCTCGCGGAATGATTACGAGCAGTACTTC	CSVEEKVVSRNDYEQYF
.	TRBJ1-1	.	TRBV6-1	TGTGCCAGCGGCTCCCCCTCTCCCCCTGAAGCTTTCTTT	CASGSPSPPEAFF
.	TRBJ2-1	few	TRBV19	TGTGCCAGTAGTGTCTCAGGGTACAATGAGCAGTTCTTC	CASSVSGYNEQFF
.	TRBJ2-3	.	TRBV13	TGTGCCTGCAGCTTATACGGGACCGGGACAGATACGCAGTATTTT	CACSLYGTGTDTQYF
.	TRBJ2-1	many	TRBV6-1	TGTGCCAGCAGTAAAACGACAGGACGCTCCTACAATGAGCAGTTCTTC	CASSKTTGRSYNEQFF
TRBD2	TRBJ2-2	few	TRBV6-2/TRBV6-3	TGTGCCAGCAGTTTACTAGCGAGGAACACCGGGGAGCTGTTTTTT	CASSLLARNTGELFF
.	TRBJ1-1	many	TRBV12-3/TRBV12-4	TGTGCCAGCAGTTTATTCGCGGGGCCGATGATGAACACTGAAGCTTTCTTT	CASSLFAGPMMNTEAFF
TRBD2	TRBJ2-1	.	TRBV10-1	TGCGCCAGCAGTGAGTTACCCCGGGAGGGCCCTGAGCAGTTCTTC	CASSELPREGPEQFF